This T cell receptor (beta chain) was captured in a study of blood T cell repertoires in COVID-19 (dated by TCRdb to the early 2020s). In the study overall: Collaborator samples came from the United States, Italy and Spain and covered acute and convalescent phases of COVID-19. The dataset comprised deeply sampled blood TCRbeta repertoires from subjects exposed to, actively infected with, or recovered from COVID-19. A freely available public database, intended as a resource for researchers studying the immune response to SARS-CoV-2, is where the repertoires were released. Nearly every sample came with metadata listing a de-identified subject ID, COVID-19 status, age in years and sex. The material from the prospective study consisted of cDNA or gDNA derived from T cells, B-cell-depleted T cells, or PBMCs. Where available, HLA class I and class II types were obtained from metadata supplied by the sample provider rather than from assay-based typing. Samples were obtained from the ongoing ImmuneRACE study (first 160 participants) and from some 1,300 subjects provided by 6 global collaborators.

With regard to this clone: No cognate antigen has been identified for it. Base qualities are not provided; no much larger clone lies one nucleotide away.

CDR1 and CDR2 (SEHNR, FQNEAQ) derive from the germline V gene (reference sequence). Including cysteine and phenylalanine, the CDR3 has 19 amino acids. Just the 57-base CDR3 DNA is kept, in frame starting at base 1. V is cut back by 4 bases and J by 2 bases, with 17 bases in the junction unmatched. The research as a whole found: Clinical and demographic metadata were provided uncurated, with the amount varying by source and participant.

TCRbeta CDR3 regions were amplified from genomic DNA using the immunoSEQ Assay, a bias-controlled multiplex PCR. The authors' analysis ran thus. Within the assay, amplification of reference gene primers was used to estimate how many nucleated cells each sample contained. To quantify the absolute abundance of each unique TCRbeta CDR3 rearrangement, sequence reads were collapsed and filtered. For each sample, productive Simpson clonality was calculated as the square root of Simpson's diversity index across productive rearrangements. The table was pulled from immuneACCESS by TCRdb, which kept in-frame rearrangements only. Such tables lose some clones; where checked, under half of the loss comes from unresolved V genes, and the rest has no known cause. V and J calls and clone size are given by that table; D and trimming were obtained from the DNA. Across this sample there are tens of thousands of clones, with around 80% seen only once. Around 12% of the sample is held by the ten biggest clonotypes.

Collaborating institutions collected whole blood in K2EDTA tubes following their own protocols. For TCRbeta analysis, collaborators shipped samples in one of three forms: frozen whole blood, isolated PBMCs, or DNA extracted from either of those sample types. Rearrangement joined TRBV7-9 to TRBJ1-5; TRBD1 agrees with 7 junctional bases. This receptor was identified in a human donor in a cohort sampled during active COVID-19. Sequenced input: peripheral blood. CDR3 loop: CASSSMGTVGFYGNQPQHF. The nucleotide sequence is given as TGTGCCAGCAGCTCGATGGGGACAGTGGGGTTCTATGGCAATCAGCCCCAGCATTTT.